The 21 T cell receptor beta chains in this list originate from one sample, sequenced in a study of T cells after yellow fever vaccination. TCRdb fed the 5' RACE reads into MiXCR, producing one record per CDR3 protein. The sample records over 130,000 distinct CDR3 sequences, about 8% being singletons. Here the sequenced sample was CD4+ T cells sorted from PBMCs, taken 5 days after the yellow fever booster vaccination. These receptors all stem from a young man who received the YFV17D yellow fever vaccine.

Concerning this clonotype itself: A read error may be the cause here, since a much bigger clone is one base away. For the CDR3, the DNA is TGTACCAGCAGCCCGCGGGACCTCCGAAGGTCCGAGCAGTACTTC. Translating gives CTSSPRDLRRSEQYF. The chain employs TRBV5-5 and TRBJ2-7; a possible D gene is TRBD2 (6 bases). The CDR3 runs 15 residues. Germline CDR1 is SGHKS and CDR2 is YYEKEE (reference sequence).

This clonotype has a count of ten or more. CDR3 in amino acids: CSVFGSGQGYGYTF. CDR3 DNA sequence: TGCAGCGTTTTTGGGTCGGGACAAGGCTATGGCTACACCTTC. The chain recombines TRBV29-1 with TRBJ1-2; D might be TRBD1 (6 bases). The CDR3 covers 14 residues. V was pared by 5 bases and J by 4 bases, with 17 bases between. Per the germline V gene, CDR1 is SQVTM and CDR2 is ANQGSEA.

Ten or more counts support this clonotype. The chain couples TRBV5-6 to TRBJ2-1, with D perhaps TRBD1 (6 bases). The CDR3 is 14 residues long. V lost 3 bases, J lost 3 bases, and 10 bases lay in between. Germline CDR1 is SGHDT and CDR2 is YYEEEE. The CDR3 loop is CASSSLDSYNEQFF. Written as DNA, the CDR3 is TGTGCCAGCAGCTCCTTGGACAGCTACAATGAGCAGTTCTTC.

This clonotype was observed at least ten times. The rearrangement uses TRBV5-1 and TRBJ2-7, with TRBD2 as a possible D gene (6 bases). This CDR3 is built from 16 residues. Trimming stripped 0 bases from V and 1 base from J, with 14 bases between. From germline, CDR1 is SGHRS and CDR2 YFSETQ. This chain's CDR3 is CASSLAGSGASYEQYF. The CDR3 DNA reads as TGCGCCAGCAGCTTGGCCGGGTCGGGAGCTTCCTACGAGCAGTACTTC.

There are many counts of this clonotype. The chain couples TRBV4-2 to TRBJ2-7, with TRBD2 matching over 13 bases. The CDR3 loop spans 16 amino acids. Germline loops: CDR1 LGHNA, CDR2 YNFKEQ. J lost 9 bases, V lost 2 bases, and 10 bases had no gene match. The CDR3: CASSQPQPRLAGGQYF. The CDR3 DNA reads as TGTGCCAGCAGCCAACCCCAGCCGAGACTAGCGGGAGGGCAGTACTTC.

This clonotype was seen at least ten times. V and J are TRBV10-3 and TRBJ2-5, with TRBD1 matching over 7 bases. Trimming took 0 bases from V and 5 from J; bases not matched to a gene: 9. The CDR3 covers 16 residues. The germline V gene encodes CDR1 ENHRY and CDR2 SYGVKD. In nucleotides, the CDR3 is TGTGCCATCAGTGAGTCGGGGCCCCAGACAGGGGAGACCCAGTACTTC. As protein: CAISESGPQTGETQYF.

The sample holds many counts of this clonotype. The gene calls are TRBV28 and TRBJ2-2; 10 nucleotides agree with TRBD1. The CDR3 spans 16 residues. Germline V gene sequence: CDR1 MDHEN, CDR2 SYDVKM. J gave up 5 bases and V 5 bases, and 8 bases lay outside the gene matches. The CDR3 spells CASSVTGTGVTGELFF. For the CDR3, the DNA is TGTGCCAGCAGTGTAACCGGGACAGGGGTTACCGGGGAGCTGTTTTTT. The whole variable domain, remainder taken from reference TRBV28 and TRBJ2-2, is DVKVTQSSRYLVKRTGEKVFLECVQDMDHENMFWYRQDPGLGLRLIYFSYDVKMKEKGDIPEGYSVSREKKERFSLILESASTNQTSMYLCASSVTGTGVTGELFFGEGSRLTVL.

This clonotype was counted between two and nine times. The chain links TRBV27 to TRBJ1-5; D ambiguous. The CDR3 loop spans 15 amino acids. The V and J ends lost 2 bases and 3 bases respectively, with 11 bases between them. Germline lookup yields CDR1 MNHEY and CDR2 SMNVEV (reference sequence). The CDR3 sequence: CASSLEKGPNQPQHF. The CDR3 DNA sequence: TGTGCCAGCAGTTTAGAGAAGGGCCCCAATCAGCCCCAGCATTTT.

This clonotype was observed at least ten times. The chain is built from TRBV7-9 and TRBJ2-1; no definite D call. CDR3 length equals 13 residues. Trimming left V 5 bases short and J 11 bases short, with 16 bases between. The germline gives CDR1 SEHNR, CDR2 FQNEAQ (reference sequence). This CDR3 is CASSTLGVPQQFF. DNA for the CDR3: TGTGCCAGCAGCACCCTTGGGGTACCACAGCAGTTCTTC.

This clonotype was detected many times. V is TRBV14 and J is TRBJ1-2; a possible D gene is TRBD1 (6 bases). CDR3 length: 14 residues. Germline CDR1 SGHDN, CDR2 FVKESK. The ends were cut back, 1 base at V and 6 bases at J, with 12 bases in the middle. CDR3 loop: CASSQGGRGHGYTF. CDR3 DNA: TGTGCCAGCAGCCAAGGTGGCAGGGGCCATGGCTACACCTTC.

Ten or more counts support this clonotype. The chain links TRBV18 to TRBJ2-6, with D perhaps TRBD1 (5 bases). Germline CDR1 and CDR2: KGHSH and LQKENI. V gave up 3 bases and J gave up 4 bases, with 10 bases separating them. The CDR3 length is 15 residues. The CDR3 loop reads CASSPAGFGANVLTF. The CDR3 DNA is TGTGCCAGCTCACCGGCAGGGTTCGGGGCCAACGTCCTGACTTTC.

This clonotype has at least ten counts. The rearrangement links TRBV5-6 to TRBJ1-4, with 9 bases that match TRBD1. The ends lost 4 bases at V and 7 bases at J; junction bases unmatched: 5. CDR3 length: 14 residues. Germline V gives CDR1 SGHDT, CDR2 YYEEEE. The CDR3, as DNA: TGTGCCAGCAGCCTACAGGGGGCTTCTGAAAAACTGTTTTTT. It is translated as CASSLQGASEKLFF.

CDR3 region: CASSHSTSASSYEQYF. As DNA, the CDR3 is TGTGCCAGCAGCCATTCGACTAGCGCTAGCTCCTACGAGCAGTACTTC. The chain has TRBV4-2 and TRBJ2-7, with 8 bases lining up with TRBD2. Per the germline V gene, CDR1 is LGHNA and CDR2 is YNFKEQ. Trimming took 3 bases from V and 0 from J; bases not matched to a gene: 7. The CDR3 sequence is 16 residues long.

Many counts were recorded for this clonotype. J is TRBJ2-5 and V is TRBV6-5, with a weak D call TRBD2 (5 bases). Germline CDR1 reads MNHEY; CDR2 reads SVGAGI. The CDR3 has 11 amino acids. V was pared by 4 bases and J by 9 bases, with 9 bases between. The DNA for the CDR3 is TGTGCCAGCAGTTGGTTGGGAGCCCAGTACTTC. It encodes CASSWLGAQYF.

This clonotype appeared many times. The chain couples TRBV7-9 to TRBJ2-7, with 11 bases lining up with TRBD2. The V gene end was trimmed by 5 bases and the J gene end by 2 bases; junction bases not matched to a gene: 8. The CDR3 is 16 amino acids. CDR1 is SEHNR and CDR2 is FQNEAQ in the germline V gene (reference sequence). The CDR3 DNA sequence: TGTGCCAGCAGCCCCCCGGGACTAGCGGAGCCCTACGAGCAGTACTTC. It specifies CASSPPGLAEPYEQYF.

Ten or more counts support this clonotype. The chain recombines TRBV20-1 with TRBJ2-1, with TRBD1 identical over 9 bases. This CDR3 is built from 16 residues. V trimming: 0 bases; J trimming: 1 base; junction bases outside the gene matches: 4. Germline V CDR1 and CDR2: DFQATT, SNEGSKA (reference sequence). Here the CDR3 reads CSARDSGQGSYNEQFF. In DNA, the CDR3 is TGCAGTGCTAGAGACTCGGGACAGGGATCCTACAATGAGCAGTTCTTC.

This clonotype was counted many times. V gene TRBV28 combines with J gene TRBJ2-1; 7 bases align to TRBD1. The V gene end was trimmed by 4 bases and the J gene end by 5 bases; junction bases not matched to a gene: 8. Germline CDR1 is MDHEN and CDR2 is SYDVKM. The CDR3 has 15 residues. Here the CDR3 DNA reads TGTGCCAGCAGTTACAGGGGCCCCAGGGACAATGAGCAGTTCTTC. Translated: CASSYRGPRDNEQFF.

This clonotype was observed a single time. V and J are TRBV16 and TRBJ2-7; D call uncertain. V was pared by 5 bases and J by 6 bases, with 14 bases between. Germline V gene lookup returns CDR1 KGHSY and CDR2 FQNENV. The CDR3 totals 13 residues. The CDR3 here is CASSSRLLCEQYF. The CDR3 DNA follows: TGTGCCAGCAGCTCCAGGCTGCTCTGCGAGCAGTACTTC.

This clonotype was picked up a small number of times. CDR3 nucleotides: TGTGCCAGCAGTCACGTCACGGGGGCAACTAATGAAAAACTGTTTTTT. The encoded protein is CASSHVTGATNEKLFF. The rearrangement uses TRBV6-5 and TRBJ1-4; maybe TRBD1 (5 bases). The V gene's germline CDR1 is MNHEY and CDR2 SVGAGI. The V and J ends lost 5 bases and 0 bases respectively, with 13 bases between them. The CDR3 is 16 amino acids.

This clonotype has ten or more counts. V gene TRBV5-1 combines with J gene TRBJ2-3, with a tentative D call TRBD2 (5 bases). Trimming pared 0 bases from V and 1 base from J, leaving 15 bases between. Germline V gene sequence: CDR1 SGHRS, CDR2 YFSETQ. The CDR3 spans 17 residues. Here the CDR3 DNA reads TGCGCCAGCAGCTTGGCCGCGGACTTCGGAGGCACAGATACGCAGTATTTT. Protein: CASSLAADFGGTDTQYF.

This clonotype was seen only a few times. The J gene is TRBJ2-7, the V gene TRBV20-1; perhaps D is TRBD1 or TRBD2 (6 bases each). The CDR3 spans 12 residues. The germline CDR1 and CDR2 sequences are DFQATT and SNEGSKA (reference sequence). CDR3 residues: CSTQEGGYEQYF. CDR3 in DNA: TGCAGCACACAAGAGGGGGGCTACGAGCAGTACTTC.